This TCR beta chain was profiled in a study of T cells in Graves' hyperthyroidism and ophthalmopathy. RNA transcripts yielded amplified TCR beta CDR3 regions. A first-round RT-PCR of the TCR CDR3 used the HTBI primer set. One entry per CDR3 protein results from TCRdb running MiXCR on the multiplex PCR reads. The top ten hold under 10% of the sample, which has approximately 700,000 distinct CDR3 sequences, 16% seen once. This clonotype came up many times. When ophthalmopathy did not progress within 18 months, Graves' hyperthyroidism was considered stable. Sequencing input: blood. The receptor comes from a man younger than 35 with Graves' hyperthyroidism.

The CDR3 sequence is CASTDDMYEQYF. In nucleotides, the CDR3 is TGTGCCAGCACCGACGACATGTACGAGCAGTACTTC. The rearrangement links TRBV12-3 or TRBV12-4 to TRBJ2-7; no firm D call. The CDR3 totals 12 residues. V lost 7 bases and J 4 bases, leaving 11 bases between the germline ends.